This T cell receptor (beta chain) was retrieved from a study of blood T cell repertoires in COVID-19. Background on the study: Both acute and convalescent COVID-19 samples were obtained from the United States, Italy and Spain. Sample material is recorded as cDNA or gDNA derived from T cells, B-cell-depleted T cells, or PBMCs.

Original analysis: The assay estimated nucleated cells by amplifying reference gene primers. Profiled with immunoSEQ multiplex PCR; TCRdb holds only in-frame clones, not every one. V, J and clone size reflect that table, while D and trimming were determined from the DNA. The sample shows some 120,000 clones, approximately 83% of them seen only once. This clone has just one count. Sequencing was performed on peripheral blood. The sequence was obtained from a man in his sixties with acute or convalescent COVID-19.

Here the CDR3 reads CASTRLTVNYGYTF. CDR3 nucleotide sequence: TGTGCCAGCACTAGGCTGACAGTCAACTATGGCTACACCTTC. The V and J genes are TRBV28 and TRBJ1-2; D might be TRBD1 (5 bases). CDR1 is MDHEN and CDR2 is SYDVKM in the germline V gene. Deletions cut 7 bases from V and 2 bases from J, with 14 bases between. The CDR3 is 14 residues long.